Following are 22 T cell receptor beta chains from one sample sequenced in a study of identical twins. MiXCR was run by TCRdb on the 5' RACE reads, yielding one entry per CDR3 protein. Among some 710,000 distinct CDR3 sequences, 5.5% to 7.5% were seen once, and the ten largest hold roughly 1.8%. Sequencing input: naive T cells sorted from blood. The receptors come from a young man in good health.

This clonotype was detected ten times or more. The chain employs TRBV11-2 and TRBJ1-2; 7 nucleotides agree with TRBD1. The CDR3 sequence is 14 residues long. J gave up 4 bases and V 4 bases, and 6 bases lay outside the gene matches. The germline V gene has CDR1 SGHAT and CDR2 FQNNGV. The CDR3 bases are TGTGCCAGCAGCTACTCCGGGACAGTCTATGGCTACACCTTC. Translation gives CASSYSGTVYGYTF.

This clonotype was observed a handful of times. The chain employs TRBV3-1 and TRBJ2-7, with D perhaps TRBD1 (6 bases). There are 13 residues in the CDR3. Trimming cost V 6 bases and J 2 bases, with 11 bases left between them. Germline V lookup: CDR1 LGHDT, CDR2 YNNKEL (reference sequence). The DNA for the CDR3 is TGTGCCAGCAGTGGGGACAACACCTACGAGCAGTACGTC. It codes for CASSGDNTYEQYV.

This chain's CDR3 is CASRTIAGEGEQFF. CDR3 nucleotides: TGCGCCAGCAGGACCATAGCGGGAGAGGGTGAGCAGTTCTTC. This sequence joins TRBV5-1 and TRBJ2-1; TRBD2 agrees at 9 bases. The CDR3 sequence is 14 residues long. The J segment lost 9 bases and the V segment lost 5 bases, leaving 9 bases of the junction unmatched. Germline CDR1 is SGHRS and CDR2 is YFSETQ.

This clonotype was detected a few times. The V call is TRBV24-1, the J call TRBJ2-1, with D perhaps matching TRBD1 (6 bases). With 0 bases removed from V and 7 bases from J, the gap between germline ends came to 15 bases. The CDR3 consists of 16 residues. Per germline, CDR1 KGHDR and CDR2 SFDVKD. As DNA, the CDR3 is TGTGCCACCAGTGATTTGCAAACAGGGTTGGGAAATGAGCAGTTCTTC. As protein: CATSDLQTGLGNEQFF.

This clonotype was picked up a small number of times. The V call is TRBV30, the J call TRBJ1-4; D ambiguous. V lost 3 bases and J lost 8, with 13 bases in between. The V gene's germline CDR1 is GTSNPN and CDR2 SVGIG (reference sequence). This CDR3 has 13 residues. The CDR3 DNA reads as TGTGCCTGGAGAGCTATTAAGTTCGAAAAACTGTTTTTT. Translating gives CAWRAIKFEKLFF.

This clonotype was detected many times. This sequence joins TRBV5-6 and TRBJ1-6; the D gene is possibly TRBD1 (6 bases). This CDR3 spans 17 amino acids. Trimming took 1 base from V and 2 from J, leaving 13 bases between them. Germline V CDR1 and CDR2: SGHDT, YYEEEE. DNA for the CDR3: TGTGCCAGCAGCTTGAGCTACCGGGACACCTATAATTCACCCCTCCACTTT. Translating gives CASSLSYRDTYNSPLHF. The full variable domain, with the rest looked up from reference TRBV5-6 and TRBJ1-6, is DAGVTQSPTHLIKTRGQQVTLRCSPKSGHDTVSWYQQALGQGPQFIFQYYEEEERQRGNFPDRFSGHQFPNYSSELNVNALLLGDSALYLCASSLSYRDTYNSPLHFGNGTRLTVT.

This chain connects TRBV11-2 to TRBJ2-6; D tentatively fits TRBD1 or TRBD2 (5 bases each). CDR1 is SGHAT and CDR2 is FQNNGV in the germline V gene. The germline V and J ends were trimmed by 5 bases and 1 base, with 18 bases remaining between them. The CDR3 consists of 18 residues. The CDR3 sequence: CASSPPRRDESGANVLTF. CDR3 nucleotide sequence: TGTGCCAGCAGCCCACCGAGACGGGACGAATCTGGGGCCAACGTCCTGACTTTC.

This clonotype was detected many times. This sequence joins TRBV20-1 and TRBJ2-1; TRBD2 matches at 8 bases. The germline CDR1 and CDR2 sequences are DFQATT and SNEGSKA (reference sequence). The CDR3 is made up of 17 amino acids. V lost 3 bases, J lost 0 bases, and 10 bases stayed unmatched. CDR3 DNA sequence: TGCAGTGCTAGTAGACCCACGCTAGCGGGCTCCTACAATGAGCAGTTCTTC. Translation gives CSASRPTLAGSYNEQFF.

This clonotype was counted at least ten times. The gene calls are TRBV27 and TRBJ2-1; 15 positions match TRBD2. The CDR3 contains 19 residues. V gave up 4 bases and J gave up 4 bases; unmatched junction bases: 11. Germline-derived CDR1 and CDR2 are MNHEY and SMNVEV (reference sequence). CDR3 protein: CASSSGLAGGQFQYNEQFF. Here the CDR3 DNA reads TGTGCCAGCAGTTCGGGACTAGCGGGAGGCCAGTTCCAGTACAATGAGCAGTTCTTC.

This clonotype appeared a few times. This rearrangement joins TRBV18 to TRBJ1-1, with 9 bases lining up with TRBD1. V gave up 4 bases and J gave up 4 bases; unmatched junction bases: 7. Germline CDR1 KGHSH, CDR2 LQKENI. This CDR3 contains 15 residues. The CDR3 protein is CASSLGTGYGTEAFF. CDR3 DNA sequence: TGTGCCAGCTCACTAGGGACAGGGTATGGCACTGAAGCTTTCTTT.

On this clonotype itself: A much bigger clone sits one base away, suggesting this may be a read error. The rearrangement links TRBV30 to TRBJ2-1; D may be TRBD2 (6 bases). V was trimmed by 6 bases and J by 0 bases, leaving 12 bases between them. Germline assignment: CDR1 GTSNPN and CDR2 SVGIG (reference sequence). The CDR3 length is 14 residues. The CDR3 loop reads CACSRGSSYNEQFF. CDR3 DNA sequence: TGTGCCTGCAGTCGGGGGAGCTCCTACAATGAGCAGTTCTTC. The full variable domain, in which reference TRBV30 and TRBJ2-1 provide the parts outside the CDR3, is SQTIHQWPATLVQPVGSPLSLECTVEGTSNPNLYWYRQAAGRGLQLLFYSVGIGQISSEVPQNLSASRPQDRQFILSSKKLLLSDSGFYLCACSRGSSYNEQFFGPGTRLTVL.

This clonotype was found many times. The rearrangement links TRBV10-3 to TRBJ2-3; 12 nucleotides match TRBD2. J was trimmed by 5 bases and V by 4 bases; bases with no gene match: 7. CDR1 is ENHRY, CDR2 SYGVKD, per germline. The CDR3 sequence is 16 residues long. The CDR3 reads CAISARLAGELDTQYF. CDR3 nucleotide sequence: TGTGCCATCAGTGCTCGACTAGCGGGAGAACTAGATACGCAGTATTTT.

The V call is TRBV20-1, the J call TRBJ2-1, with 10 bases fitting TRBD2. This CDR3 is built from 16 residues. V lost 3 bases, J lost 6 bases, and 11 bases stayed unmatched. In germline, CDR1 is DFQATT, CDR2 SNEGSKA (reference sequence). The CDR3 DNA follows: TGCAGTGCTAGGGGCCCGGGACTAGCGCCATCCAATGAGCAGTTCTTC. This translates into CSARGPGLAPSNEQFF.

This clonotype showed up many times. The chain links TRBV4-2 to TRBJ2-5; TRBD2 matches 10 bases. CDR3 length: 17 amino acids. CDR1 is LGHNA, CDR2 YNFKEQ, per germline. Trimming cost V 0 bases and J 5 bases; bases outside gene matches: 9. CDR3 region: CASSQEVASGRGETQYF. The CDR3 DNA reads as TGTGCCAGCAGCCAAGAAGTCGCTAGCGGGAGAGGGGAGACCCAGTACTTC.

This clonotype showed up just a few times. In DNA, the CDR3 is TGTGCCAGCAGGTTCCCGGGACACGGCTCAATTGAGCAGTTCTTC. Amino acid sequence: CASRFPGHGSIEQFF. This chain links TRBV11-2 with TRBJ2-1; D might be TRBD1 (6 bases). Germline CDR1 SGHAT, CDR2 FQNNGV. The CDR3 runs 15 residues. V lost 6 bases and J lost 9, with 21 bases in between.

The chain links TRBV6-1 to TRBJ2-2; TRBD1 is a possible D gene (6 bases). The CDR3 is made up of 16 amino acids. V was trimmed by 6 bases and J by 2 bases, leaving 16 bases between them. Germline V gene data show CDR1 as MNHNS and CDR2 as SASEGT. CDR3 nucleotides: TGTGCCAGCAGCTCAAACCCCGGGACAAACACCGGGGAGCTGTTTTTT. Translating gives CASSSNPGTNTGELFF.

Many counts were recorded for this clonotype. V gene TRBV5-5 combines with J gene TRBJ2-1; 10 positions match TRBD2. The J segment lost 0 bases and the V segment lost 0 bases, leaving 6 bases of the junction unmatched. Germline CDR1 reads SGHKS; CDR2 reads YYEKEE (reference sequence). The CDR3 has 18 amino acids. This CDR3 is CASSLDASGRASYNEQFF. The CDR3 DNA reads TGTGCCAGCAGCTTGGACGCTAGCGGGAGAGCCTCCTACAATGAGCAGTTCTTC. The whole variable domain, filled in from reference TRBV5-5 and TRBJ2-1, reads DAGVTQSPTHLIKTRGQQVTLRCSPISGHKSVSWYQQVLGQGPQFIFQYYEKEERGRGNFPDRFSARQFPNYSSELNVNALLLGDSALYLCASSLDASGRASYNEQFFGPGTRLTVL.

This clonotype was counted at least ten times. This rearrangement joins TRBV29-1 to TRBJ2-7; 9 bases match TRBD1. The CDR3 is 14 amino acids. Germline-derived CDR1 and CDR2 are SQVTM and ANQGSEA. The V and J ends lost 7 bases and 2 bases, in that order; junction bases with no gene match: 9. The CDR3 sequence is CSGGWGQGTYEQYF. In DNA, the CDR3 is TGCAGCGGAGGCTGGGGACAGGGAACCTACGAGCAGTACTTC.

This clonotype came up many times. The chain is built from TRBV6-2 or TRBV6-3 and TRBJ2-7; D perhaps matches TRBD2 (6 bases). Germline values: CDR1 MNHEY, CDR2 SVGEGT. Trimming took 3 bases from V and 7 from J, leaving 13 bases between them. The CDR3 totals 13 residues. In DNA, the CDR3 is TGTGCCAGCAGTTATCTTGGAGGGTGGGAGCAGTACGTC. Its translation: CASSYLGGWEQYV.

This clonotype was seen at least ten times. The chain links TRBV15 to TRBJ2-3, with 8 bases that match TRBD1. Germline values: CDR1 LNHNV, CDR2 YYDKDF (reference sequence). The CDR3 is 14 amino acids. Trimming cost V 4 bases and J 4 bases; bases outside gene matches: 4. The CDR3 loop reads CATSNHRGSDTQYF. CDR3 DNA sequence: TGTGCCACCAGCAATCACAGGGGGTCAGATACGCAGTATTTT.

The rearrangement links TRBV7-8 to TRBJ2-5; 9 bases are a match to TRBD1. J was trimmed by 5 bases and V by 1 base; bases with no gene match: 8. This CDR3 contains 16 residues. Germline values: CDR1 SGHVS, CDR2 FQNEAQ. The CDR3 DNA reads TGTGCCAGCAGCTTAGACGCGGGACAGGGTGGGGAGACCCAGTACTTC. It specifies CASSLDAGQGGETQYF.

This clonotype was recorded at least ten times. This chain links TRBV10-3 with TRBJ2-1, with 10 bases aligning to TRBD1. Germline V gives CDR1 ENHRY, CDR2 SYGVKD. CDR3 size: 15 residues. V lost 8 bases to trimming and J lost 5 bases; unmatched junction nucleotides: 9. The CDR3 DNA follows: TGTGCCATCGGGGGGGACAGGGGAAAGAACAATGAGCAGTTCTTC. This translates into CAIGGDRGKNNEQFF.